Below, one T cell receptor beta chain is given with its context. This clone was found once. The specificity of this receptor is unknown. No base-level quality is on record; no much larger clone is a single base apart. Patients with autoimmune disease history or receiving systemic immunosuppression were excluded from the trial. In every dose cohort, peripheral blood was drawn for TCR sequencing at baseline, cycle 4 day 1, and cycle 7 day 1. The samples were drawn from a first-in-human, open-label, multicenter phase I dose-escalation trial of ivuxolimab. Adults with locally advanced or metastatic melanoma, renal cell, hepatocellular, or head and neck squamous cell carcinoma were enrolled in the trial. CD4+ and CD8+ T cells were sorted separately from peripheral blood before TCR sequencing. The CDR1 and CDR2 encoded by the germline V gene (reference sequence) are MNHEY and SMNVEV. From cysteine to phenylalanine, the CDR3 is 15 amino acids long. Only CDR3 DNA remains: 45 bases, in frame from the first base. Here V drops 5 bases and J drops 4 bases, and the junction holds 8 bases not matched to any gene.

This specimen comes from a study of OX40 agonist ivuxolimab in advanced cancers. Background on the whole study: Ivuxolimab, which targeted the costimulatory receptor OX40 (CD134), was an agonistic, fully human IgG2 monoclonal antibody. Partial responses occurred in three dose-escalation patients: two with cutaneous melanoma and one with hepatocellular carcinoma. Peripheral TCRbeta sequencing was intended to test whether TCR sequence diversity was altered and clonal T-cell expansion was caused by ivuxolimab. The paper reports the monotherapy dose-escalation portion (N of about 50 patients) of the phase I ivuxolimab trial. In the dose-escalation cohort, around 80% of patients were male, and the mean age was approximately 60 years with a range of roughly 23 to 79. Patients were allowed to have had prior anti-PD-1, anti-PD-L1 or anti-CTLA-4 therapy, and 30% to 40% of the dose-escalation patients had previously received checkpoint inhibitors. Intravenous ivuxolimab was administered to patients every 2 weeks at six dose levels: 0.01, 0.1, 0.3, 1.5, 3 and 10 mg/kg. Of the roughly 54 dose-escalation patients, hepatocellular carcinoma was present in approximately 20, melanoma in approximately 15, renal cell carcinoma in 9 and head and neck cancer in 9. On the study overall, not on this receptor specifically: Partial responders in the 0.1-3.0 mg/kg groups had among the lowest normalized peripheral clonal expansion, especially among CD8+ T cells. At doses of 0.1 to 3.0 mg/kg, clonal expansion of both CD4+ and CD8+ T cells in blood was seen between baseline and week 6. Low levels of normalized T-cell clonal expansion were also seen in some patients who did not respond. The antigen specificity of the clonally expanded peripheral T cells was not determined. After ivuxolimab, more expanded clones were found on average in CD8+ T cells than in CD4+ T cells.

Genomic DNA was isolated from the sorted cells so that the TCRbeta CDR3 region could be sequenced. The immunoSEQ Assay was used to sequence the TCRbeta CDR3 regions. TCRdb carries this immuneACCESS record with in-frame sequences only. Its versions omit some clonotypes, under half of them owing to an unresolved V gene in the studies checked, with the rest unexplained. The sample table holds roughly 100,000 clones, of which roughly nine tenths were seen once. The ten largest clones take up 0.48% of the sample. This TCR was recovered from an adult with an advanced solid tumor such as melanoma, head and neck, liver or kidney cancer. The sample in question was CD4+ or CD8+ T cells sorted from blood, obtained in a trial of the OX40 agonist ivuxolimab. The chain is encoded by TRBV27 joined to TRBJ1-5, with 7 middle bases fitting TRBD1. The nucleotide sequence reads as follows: TGTGCCAGCAGTCAAAGCCGGGACAGAAATCAGCCCCAGCATTTT. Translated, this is CASSQSRDRNQPQHF.